Shown below are 26 T cell receptor beta chains from a single sample sequenced in a study of T cells after yellow fever vaccination. TCRdb reprocessed the 5' RACE reads with MiXCR, giving one entry per CDR3 protein. The sample has about 370,000 distinct CDR3 sequences, around a tenth seen once; the top ten hold roughly 18%. Sequencing was performed on PBMCs, taken on the day of the first yellow fever vaccination. The receptors originated from a young man who received the YFV17D yellow fever vaccine.

The rearrangement joins TRBV5-1 to TRBJ2-3; 9 positions agree with TRBD2. The CDR3 consists of 15 residues. V shed 6 bases, J shed 1 base, and the junction held 6 bases outside the gene matches. The V gene's germline CDR1 is SGHRS and CDR2 YFSETQ. As DNA, the CDR3 is TGCGCCAGCACGGATTCTAGCGGGGGCACAGATACGCAGTATTTT. Its translation is CASTDSSGGTDTQYF.

This clonotype was recorded once. The V gene is TRBV7-8, the J gene TRBJ1-2; perhaps TRBD1 as D (6 bases). V lost 1 base to trimming and J lost 8 bases, with 14 bases between them. The CDR3 extends over 14 amino acids. Germline V gene data show CDR1 as SGHVS and CDR2 as FQNEAQ. The CDR3 sequence: CASSLGGGARGYTF. The CDR3 DNA reads TGTGCCAGCAGCTTAGGCGGGGGCGCCAGGGGCTACACCTTC.

V gene TRBV28 combines with J gene TRBJ1-5; D unclear. The CDR3 contains 16 residues. From germline, CDR1 is MDHEN and CDR2 SYDVKM. The V end was cut by 5 bases, the J end by 0 bases, with 14 bases between. CDR3 sequence reads: CASSPRTDYSNQPQHF. The CDR3 DNA sequence: TGTGCCAGCAGTCCAAGGACGGATTATAGCAATCAGCCCCAGCATTTT.

The chain recombines TRBV5-6 with TRBJ1-1; tentative D call: TRBD1 (5 bases). Germline V gene data show CDR1 as SGHDT and CDR2 as YYEEEE. This CDR3 is 15 amino acids long. V dropped 4 bases and J dropped 4 bases, with 17 bases sitting between them. Here the CDR3 DNA reads TGTGCCAGCAGCCCCTATGGGGGGGTGGGCACTGAAGCTTTCTTT. This codes for CASSPYGGVGTEAFF.

This clonotype came up a few times. This chain uses TRBV12-3 or TRBV12-4 with TRBJ1-2, with D uncertain. CDR3 length: 13 amino acids. Between the trimmed V and J ends, which lost 6 bases and 10 bases, there was a span of 18 bases. CDR3 in DNA: TGTGCCAGCAGCCCACCCGAGAAAATCGTCTACACCTTC. As protein: CASSPPEKIVYTF.

The chain joins TRBV5-1 to TRBJ1-1, with a possible D match to TRBD1 (5 bases). Germline CDR1 and CDR2: SGHRS and YFSETQ. The CDR3 length is 15 residues. V lost 4 bases, J lost 6 bases, and 19 bases lay in between. CDR3 nucleotide sequence: TGCGCCAGCAGCGAAGGAGGGGTTAGCTACGCTGAAGCTTTCTTT. Protein sequence: CASSEGGVSYAEAFF.

This clonotype has a handful of counts. The chain carries TRBV7-3 and TRBJ2-4; D may be TRBD1 (6 bases). In germline, CDR1 is SGHTA, CDR2 FQGTGA. The CDR3 loop spans 14 amino acids. The V and J ends lost 5 bases and 8 bases respectively, with 16 bases between them. CDR3 protein: CASSPNPTGHIQYF. The CDR3 nucleotides read TGTGCCAGCAGCCCCAACCCCACAGGGCACATTCAGTACTTC.

The chain joins TRBV20-1 to TRBJ2-1; D is ambiguous. This CDR3 has 13 residues. CDR1 DFQATT and CDR2 SNEGSKA come from the germline V gene (reference sequence). V was cut by 5 bases and J by 0 bases, with 8 bases left in between. CDR3 sequence (DNA): TGCAGTGCTCAGGCTATCTCCTACAATGAGCAGTTCTTC. Translating it yields CSAQAISYNEQFF.

The chain couples TRBV29-1 to TRBJ2-3, with TRBD1 identical over 7 bases. This CDR3 spans 12 amino acids. Germline V gene data show CDR1 as SQVTM and CDR2 as ANQGSEA. Trimming at V came to 5 bases and at J to 4 bases, leaving 3 bases not matched to a gene. The CDR3 reads CSVTGAADTQYF. CDR3 DNA sequence: TGCAGCGTTACAGGGGCGGCAGATACGCAGTATTTT.

This clonotype was seen repeatedly, ten times or more. The rearrangement joins TRBV29-1 to TRBJ2-3, with D unresolved. The CDR3 extends over 13 amino acids. Germline assignment: CDR1 SQVTM and CDR2 ANQGSEA. Trimming took 2 bases from V and 5 from J, leaving 11 bases between them. This CDR3 reads CSVEPGKGDTQYF. For the CDR3, the DNA is TGCAGCGTTGAACCTGGAAAGGGAGATACGCAGTATTTT.

This clonotype was observed a handful of times. J is TRBJ2-3 and V is TRBV10-3; 11 nucleotides agree with TRBD2. The V and J ends lost 0 bases and 8 bases, in that order; junction bases with no gene match: 10. The CDR3 loop spans 17 amino acids. CDR1 is ENHRY and CDR2 is SYGVKD in the germline V gene. CDR3 protein: CAISESLLAGGRGTQYF. The CDR3 DNA reads TGTGCCATCAGTGAGTCGTTATTAGCGGGGGGGCGAGGTACGCAGTATTTT.

This clonotype was counted many times. The chain links TRBV9 to TRBJ1-6; D is undetermined. The germline V and J ends were trimmed by 3 bases and 4 bases, with 8 bases remaining between them. Germline CDR1 is SGDLS and CDR2 is YYNGEE. The CDR3 loop spans 14 amino acids. The CDR3 DNA reads TGTGCCAGCAGCGAGCAACCTTATAATTCACCCCTCCACTTT. Amino acid sequence: CASSEQPYNSPLHF.

The gene calls are TRBV11-2 and TRBJ2-7; TRBD1 or TRBD2 may be the D gene (5 bases each). The length of the CDR3 is 15 residues. V was pared by 3 bases and J by 3 bases, with 15 bases between. In germline, CDR1 is SGHAT, CDR2 FQNNGV. The CDR3 loop is CASSFGEGTHYEQYF. The CDR3 DNA sequence: TGTGCCAGCAGCTTCGGGGAAGGGACCCACTACGAGCAGTACTTC.

In this sample, this clonotype turned up a few times. This sequence joins TRBV18 and TRBJ2-5; no clear D gene. This CDR3 comprises 18 residues. Germline V gene sequence: CDR1 KGHSH, CDR2 LQKENI. Trimming stripped 3 bases from V and 2 bases from J, with 22 bases between. CDR3 residues: CASSPAAWFNSLQETQYF. CDR3 in DNA: TGTGCCAGCTCACCCGCGGCTTGGTTTAACAGCCTTCAAGAGACCCAGTACTTC.

The chain carries TRBV29-1 and TRBJ1-5; D may be TRBD1 (6 bases). Germline lookup yields CDR1 SQVTM and CDR2 ANQGSEA. The CDR3 loop spans 12 amino acids. V gave up 7 bases and J gave up 2 bases, with 9 bases separating them. The CDR3 here is CSAGDGNQPQHF. The CDR3 nucleotides are TGCAGCGCAGGGGACGGCAATCAGCCCCAGCATTTT.

V is TRBV7-8 and J is TRBJ2-1; D is perhaps TRBD1 (6 bases). Per germline, CDR1 SGHVS and CDR2 FQNEAQ. The CDR3 consists of 20 residues. Trimming shortened V by 1 base and J by 7 bases, and 29 bases separated the two germline ends. This chain's CDR3 is CASSLGWAGVSRDRRNEQFF. For the CDR3, the DNA is TGTGCCAGCAGCTTAGGATGGGCAGGGGTGTCTCGGGACCGTCGGAATGAGCAGTTCTTC.

The chain uses TRBV5-5 and TRBJ1-2; 7 bases are a match to TRBD1. Germline V CDR1 and CDR2: SGHKS, YYEKEE (reference sequence). The CDR3 covers 14 residues. V was pared by 4 bases and J by 0 bases, with 3 bases of the junction left unmatched. The CDR3 sequence is CASSGTVTNYGYTF. The CDR3, as DNA: TGTGCCAGCAGCGGGACAGTGACTAACTATGGCTACACCTTC.

This chain uses TRBV28 with TRBJ2-3; possibly TRBD2 for D (5 bases). This CDR3 has 15 amino acids. CDR1 MDHEN and CDR2 SYDVKM come from the germline V gene. V gave up 7 bases and J gave up 0 bases, with 14 bases separating them. In nucleotides, the CDR3 is TGTGCCAGCATAGGGCCTAGCCGTAGCACAGATACGCAGTATTTT. This encodes CASIGPSRSTDTQYF. The entire variable domain, with the rest obtained from reference TRBV28 and TRBJ2-3, is as follows: DVKVTQSSRYLVKRTGEKVFLECVQDMDHENMFWYRQDPGLGLRLIYFSYDVKMKEKGDIPEGYSVSREKKERFSLILESASTNQTSMYLCASIGPSRSTDTQYFGPGTRLTVL.

This clonotype was observed a handful of times. The chain employs TRBV7-2 and TRBJ2-5; the D gene is possibly TRBD2 (5 bases). This CDR3 comprises 15 residues. Deletions cut 2 bases from V and 3 bases from J, with 13 bases between. Germline V gene data show CDR1 as SGHTA and CDR2 as FQGNSA. CDR3 protein: CASSLKFRGKETQYF. The CDR3 DNA reads TGTGCCAGCAGCTTAAAGTTTCGAGGGAAAGAGACCCAGTACTTC.

The V call is TRBV7-6, the J call TRBJ2-5; no definite D call. Trimming stripped 2 bases from V and 1 base from J, with 17 bases between. CDR3 size: 17 residues. Looked up from germline, CDR1 is SGHVS and CDR2 is FNYEAQ. The CDR3 region has the DNA TGTGCCAGCAGCTTATGGCTAAGTGTACAGAGCCAAGAGACCCAGTACTTC. This translates into CASSLWLSVQSQETQYF.

The sample holds a few counts of this clonotype. V usage is TRBV10-3 and J usage is TRBJ1-5; possibly TRBD1 for D (5 bases). Germline V gene lookup returns CDR1 ENHRY and CDR2 SYGVKD. V lost 6 bases to trimming and J lost 5 bases, with 14 bases between them. The CDR3 spans 14 residues. The CDR3 is CAISPGGGHQPQHF. The CDR3 nucleotides are TGTGCCATCAGCCCTGGGGGAGGGCATCAGCCCCAGCATTTT.

This clonotype has only a few counts. The V gene is TRBV3-1, the J gene TRBJ2-3; 11 bases are a match to TRBD2. With V trimmed by 5 bases and J by 3 bases, 7 bases remained unmatched. CDR3 length equals 16 residues. Germline values: CDR1 LGHDT, CDR2 YNNKEL (reference sequence). The CDR3 reads CASSAFRLAGTDTQYF. The CDR3 DNA is TGTGCCAGCAGCGCATTTCGACTAGCGGGAACAGATACGCAGTATTTT.

This chain links TRBV19 with TRBJ1-2; D not resolved. Looked up from germline, CDR1 is LNHDA and CDR2 is SQIVND (reference sequence). The CDR3 contains 15 residues. The V end lost 5 bases, the J end lost 5 bases, and 18 bases lay between the germline ends. CDR3 sequence (DNA): TGTGCCAGTAGTTCAGCAGGAGCCGCCTCATATGGCTACACCTTC. It is translated as CASSSAGAASYGYTF.

This clonotype was picked up a small number of times. The gene calls are TRBV3-1 and TRBJ1-1, with D maybe TRBD1 (5 bases). The CDR3 is 13 residues long. The germline CDR1 and CDR2 sequences are LGHDT and YNNKEL (reference sequence). The ends were cut back, 4 bases at V and 7 bases at J, with 13 bases in the middle. The CDR3 nucleotides read TGTGCCAGCAGCCGGGGGAGCTATGTTGAAGCTTTCTTT. Translating gives CASSRGSYVEAFF.

This clonotype was observed a few times. V gene TRBV9 combines with J gene TRBJ2-6, with 10 bases aligning to TRBD2. This CDR3 spans 18 amino acids. With V trimmed by 0 bases and J by 3 bases, 6 bases remained unmatched. Germline V lookup: CDR1 SGDLS, CDR2 YYNGEE. The CDR3 sequence: CASSVDPAGGHGANVLTF. CDR3 nucleotides: TGTGCCAGCAGCGTAGATCCAGCGGGGGGGCATGGGGCCAACGTCCTGACTTTC.

V is TRBV5-1 and J is TRBJ2-1; 9 bases match TRBD1. Looked up from germline, CDR1 is SGHRS and CDR2 is YFSETQ. The CDR3 extends over 15 amino acids. V lost 1 base and J lost 7; bases outside the gene matches: 6. The CDR3 DNA sequence: TGCGCCAGCAGCTTGATTGGGACAGGGTTAAATGAGCAGTTCTTC. Translating it yields CASSLIGTGLNEQFF.